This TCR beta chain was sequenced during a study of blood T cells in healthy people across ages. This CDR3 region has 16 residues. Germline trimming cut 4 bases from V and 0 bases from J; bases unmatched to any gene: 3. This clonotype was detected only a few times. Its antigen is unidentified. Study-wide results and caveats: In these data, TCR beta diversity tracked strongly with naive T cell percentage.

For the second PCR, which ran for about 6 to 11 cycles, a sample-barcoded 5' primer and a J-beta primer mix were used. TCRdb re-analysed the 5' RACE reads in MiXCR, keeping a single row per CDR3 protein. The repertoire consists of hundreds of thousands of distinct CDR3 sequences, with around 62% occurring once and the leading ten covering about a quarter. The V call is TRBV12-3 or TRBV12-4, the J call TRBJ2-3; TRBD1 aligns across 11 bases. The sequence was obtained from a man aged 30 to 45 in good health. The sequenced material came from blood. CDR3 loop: CASSYGDRGSTDTQYF. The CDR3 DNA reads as TGTGCCAGCAGTTACGGGGACAGGGGGAGCACAGATACGCAGTATTTT.